Each of the 5 T cell receptor beta chains below was sequenced from the same sample in a study of shared clonotypes between healthy human individuals. Assay used: immunoSEQ multiplex PCR; TCRdb lists only in-frame clones, some missing. The sample contains about 1 million clones, 70% to 80% of which appear only once. Sequences were obtained from memory CD4+ T cells sorted from blood. The subset was: CD45RA-negative fraction. Receptor source: a young man in good health.

This chain joins TRBV11-2 and TRBJ2-7; a possible D gene is TRBD1 (5 bases). Germline V gene data show CDR1 as SGHAT and CDR2 as FQNNGV. Trimming removed 1 base from V and 7 bases from J, with 11 bases in between. The CDR3 is 13 residues long. CDR3 sequence reads: CASSLVQGQEQYF. In DNA, the CDR3 is TGTGCCAGCAGCTTAGTCCAGGGCCAGGAGCAGTACTTC. Combining the CDR3 with reference TRBV11-2 and TRBJ2-7 gives the whole variable domain EAGVAQSPRYKIIEKRQSVAFWCNPISGHATLYWYQQILGQGPKLLIQFQNNGVVDDSQLPKDRFSAERLKGVDSTLKIQPAKLEDSAVYLCASSLVQGQEQYFGPGTRLTVT.

Note on this clone: The same CDR3 is also encoded by other DNA sequences in this sample. The V and J genes are TRBV6-5 and TRBJ2-2; D is undetermined. CDR1 is MNHEY, CDR2 SVGAGI, per germline. The CDR3 has 15 residues. Trimming took off 4 bases at V and 1 base at J, with 10 bases between the two ends. CDR3 loop: CASSSLAGNTGELFF. The CDR3 DNA reads as TGTGCCAGCAGTTCCTTAGCCGGGAACACCGGGGAGCTGTTTTTT.

In nucleotides, the CDR3 is TGTGCCAGCAGCTTAGGGGGCGGACCGACAGATACGCAGTATTTT. Encoded protein: CASSLGGGPTDTQYF. The chain combines TRBV11-2 with TRBJ2-3; D is possibly TRBD1 (5 bases). Germline CDR1 reads SGHAT; CDR2 reads FQNNGV. Trimming stripped 1 base from V and 3 bases from J, with 11 bases between. CDR3 length: 15 residues.

This clone was seen only once. The chain is built from TRBV5-1 and TRBJ2-7; 8 nucleotides align to TRBD1. The V and J ends lost 4 bases and 2 bases, in that order; junction bases with no gene match: 14. The V gene's germline CDR1 is SGHRS and CDR2 YFSETQ. CDR3 length: 17 residues. The CDR3, as DNA: TGCGCCAGCAGCCCTAGACCGACGGGACAGGTTACCTACGAGCAGTACTTC. Its protein is CASSPRPTGQVTYEQYF.

The chain recombines TRBV7-2 with TRBJ2-2, with D possibly matching TRBD1 (6 bases). V was clipped by 4 bases and J by 9 bases, with 12 bases between them. In germline, CDR1 is SGHTA, CDR2 FQGNSA. The CDR3 totals 13 residues. The CDR3 spells CASSSPGVRELFF. The CDR3, as DNA: TGTGCCAGCAGCTCACCAGGGGTGCGGGAGCTGTTTTTT. Complete variable domain (other parts from reference TRBV7-2 and TRBJ2-2): GAGVSQSPSNKVTEKGKDVELRCDPISGHTALYWYRQSLGQGLEFLIYFQGNSAPDKSGLPSDRFSAERTGGSVSTLTIQRTQQEDSAVYLCASSSPGVRELFFGEGSRLTVL.